A selection of T cell receptor beta chains follows, all from one sample in a study of T-cell reconstitution after alpha-beta-depleted transplantation in children. MiXCR, applied by TCRdb to the PCR reads, yields one record per CDR3 protein. Among 540,000 or so distinct CDR3 sequences listed, around 23% were seen once. Sequencing used PBMCs, mostly from graft donor cells, obtained 360 days after TCRalphabeta/CD19-depleted stem cell transplant. The receptors come from a boy in the first two years of life who had a stem cell transplant for acute myeloid leukemia, so the T cells may come from the graft donor. The CDR3 runs from the conserved cysteine through the conserved F or W.

V,CDR3
TRBV7-2,CASSSPPQETQYF
TRBV12-3/TRBV12-4,CASSFLDSNQPQHF
TRBV29-1,CSVDRPGGFMNTEAFF
TRBV23-1,CASSQSGFAAAPSGANVLTF
TRBV21-1,CASLKERAQNTEAFF
TRBV10-1,CASSPSGTGTEAFF
TRBV12-5,CASGLVQAGLNNEQFF
TRBV12-3/TRBV12-4,CASGEWENTEAFF
TRBV30,CAWSARGLSYEQYF
TRBV29-1,CSVEVTKGETQYF
TRBV5-1,CASSFTSGLTFF
TRBV3-1,CASSQGASRTQYF
TRBV12-3/TRBV12-4,CASRPGLAEPYEQYF
TRBV29-1,CSVLGPYEQYF
TRBV5-1,CASRVRGTDTEAFF
TRBV7-9,CASSYQGRYEQYF
TRBV10-3,CAISESGQGAYNEQFF
TRBV24-1,CATSDHSGDSYNEQFF
TRBV29-1,CSQGQGGDTQYF
TRBV11-2,CASSSIQGLVHEQYF
TRBV3-1,CASSQGGSPQPQHF
TRBV29-1,CSVATVLPVPTNEKLFF
TRBV12-3/TRBV12-4,CASSLYQEQYF
TRBV15,CATSRDDLLYNEQFF
TRBV11-2,CASSLTGWGKETQYF
TRBV10-3,CAISEGRQDTQYF
TRBV12-3/TRBV12-4,CASSGTANTGELFF
TRBV7-8,CASSLEGSVTEAFF
TRBV20-1,CSASTLAGGQNEQFF
TRBV5-5,CASSLAGGVWELFF
TRBV25-1,CASSSDTQGRHLYEQYF
TRBV4-3,CASSQAGKKGEQFF
TRBV4-3,CASSQDLIVPGLGNQPQHF
TRBV7-2,CASSLDFFNEQFF
TRBV5-5,CASSLGYRDTGELFF
TRBV29-1,CSVEDGEKLFF
TRBV20-1,CSARELAKNIQYF
TRBV20-1,CSARPGSGGDNEQFF
TRBV7-2,CASSLTGGVDEQYF
TRBV29-1,CSVPVGGPETQYF
TRBV6-5,CASSYSGRVADTQYF
TRBV29-1,CSAGGLGEQYF
TRBV4-3,CASSHFSDREKTEAFF
TRBV4-3,CASSQGRGTEAFF
TRBV2,CASQGGYNEQFF
TRBV12-3/TRBV12-4,CASTSGTPGNIEYF